The rows below give T cell receptor beta chains drawn from one sample of a study of blood T cell repertoires in COVID-19. Here immunoSEQ multiplex PCR was the method, and the copy in TCRdb shows in-frame clones only, minus some. This table has 190,000 or so clones, around 88% appearing once. Sequencing was done on a sample of peripheral blood. Every receptor here comes from a young woman with acute or convalescent COVID-19. Both conserved end residues are part of each CDR3. D genes are given only for firm matches. Clone size appears in some rows only: once, few, many, or a class for an expanded clone.

j_call | v_call | d_call | clone_size | cdr3_nt | cdr3_aa
TRBJ2-2 | TRBV10-3 | TRBD2 | . | TGTGCCACCCACCCCGGGACTACAAACACCGGGGAGCTGTTTTTT | CATHPGTTNTGELFF
TRBJ1-5 | TRBV28 | . | . | TGTGCCAGCAGTGCCGTGAGGCCCCAGCATTTT | CASSAVRPQHF
TRBJ1-2 | TRBV4-1 | . | . | TGCGCCAGCAGCCAAGATCCAGGGGATGGCTACACCTTC | CASSQDPGDGYTF
TRBJ1-5 | TRBV19 | . | few | TGTGCCAGTAGGGAGTCGGGTCAGCCCCAGCATTTT | CASRESGQPQHF
TRBJ2-3 | TRBV20-1 | . | . | TGCAGTGCCTCCGTCGCAGATACGCAGTATTTT | CSASVADTQYF
TRBJ2-1 | TRBV9 | TRBD2 | . | TGTGCCAGCAGCGTAGCTAGCGGCGGTTACAATGAGCAGTTCTTC | CASSVASGGYNEQFF
TRBJ2-1 | TRBV2 | TRBD1 | once | TGTGCCAGCAGACGACAGGGACGGAATGAGCAGTTCTTC | CASRRQGRNEQFF
TRBJ2-7 | TRBV19 | . | . | TGTGCCAGTAGTATTAATTATCAGGACGAGCAGTACTTC | CASSINYQDEQYF
TRBJ1-6 | TRBV30 | TRBD1 | . | TGTGCCTGGAGTAGGGGGCCGAGTTCACCCCTCCACTTT | CAWSRGPSSPLHF
TRBJ1-1 | TRBV10-1 | . | once | TGCGCCAGCAGTGACGCGGGGGAAGGAGCTTTCTTT | CASSDAGEGAFF
TRBJ2-7 | TRBV7-9 | . | . | TGTGCCAGCAGTTCCCCAGGGGTGCCCCCCTACGAGCAGTACTTC | CASSSPGVPPYEQYF
TRBJ1-3 | TRBV15 | . | . | TGTGCCACCAGCCCCAGGGGCTCTGGAAACACCATATATTTT | CATSPRGSGNTIYF